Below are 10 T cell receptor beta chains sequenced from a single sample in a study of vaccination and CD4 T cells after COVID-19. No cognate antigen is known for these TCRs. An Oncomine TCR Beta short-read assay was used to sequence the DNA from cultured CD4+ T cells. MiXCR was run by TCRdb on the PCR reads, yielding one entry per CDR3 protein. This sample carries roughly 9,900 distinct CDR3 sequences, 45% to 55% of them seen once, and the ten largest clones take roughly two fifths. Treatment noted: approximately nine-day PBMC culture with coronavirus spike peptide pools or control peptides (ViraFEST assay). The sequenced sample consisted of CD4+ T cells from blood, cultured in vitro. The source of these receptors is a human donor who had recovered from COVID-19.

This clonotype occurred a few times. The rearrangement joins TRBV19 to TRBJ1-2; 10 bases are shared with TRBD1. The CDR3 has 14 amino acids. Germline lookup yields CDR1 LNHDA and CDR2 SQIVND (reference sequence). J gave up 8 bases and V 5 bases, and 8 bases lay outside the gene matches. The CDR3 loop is CASSLGTGVGGYTF. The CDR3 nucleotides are TGTGCCAGTAGTCTCGGGACAGGGGTAGGCGGCTACACCTTC.

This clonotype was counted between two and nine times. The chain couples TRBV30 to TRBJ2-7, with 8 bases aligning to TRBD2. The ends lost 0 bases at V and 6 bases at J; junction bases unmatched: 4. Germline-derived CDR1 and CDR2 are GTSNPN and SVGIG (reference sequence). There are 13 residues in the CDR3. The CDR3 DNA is TGTGCCTGGAGTGTATCCGGGAGGGGCGAGCAGTACTTC. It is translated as CAWSVSGRGEQYF.

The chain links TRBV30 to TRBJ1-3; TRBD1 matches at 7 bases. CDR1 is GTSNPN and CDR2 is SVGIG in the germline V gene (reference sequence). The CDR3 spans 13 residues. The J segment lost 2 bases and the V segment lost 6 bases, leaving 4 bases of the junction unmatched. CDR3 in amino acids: CACGQDTGNTIYF. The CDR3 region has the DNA TGTGCCTGCGGACAGGACACTGGAAACACCATATATTTT. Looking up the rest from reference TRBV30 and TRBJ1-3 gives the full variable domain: SQTIHQWPATLVQPVGSPLSLECTVEGTSNPNLYWYRQAAGRGLQLLFYSVGIGQISSEVPQNLSASRPQDRQFILSSKKLLLSDSGFYLCACGQDTGNTIYFGEGSWLTVV.

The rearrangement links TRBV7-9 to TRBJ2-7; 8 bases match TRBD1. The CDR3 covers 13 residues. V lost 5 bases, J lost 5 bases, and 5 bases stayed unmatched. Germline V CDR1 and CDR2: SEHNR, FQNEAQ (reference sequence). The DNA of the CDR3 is TGTGCCAGCAGCCTCCAGGGGGCGGACGAGCAGTACTTC. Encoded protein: CASSLQGADEQYF.

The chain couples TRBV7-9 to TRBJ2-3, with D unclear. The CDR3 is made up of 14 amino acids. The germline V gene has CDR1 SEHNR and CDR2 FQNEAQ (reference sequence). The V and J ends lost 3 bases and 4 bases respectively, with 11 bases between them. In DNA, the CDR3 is TGTGCCAGCAGCTTCTCTAACACAGCAGATACGCAGTATTTT. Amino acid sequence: CASSFSNTADTQYF.

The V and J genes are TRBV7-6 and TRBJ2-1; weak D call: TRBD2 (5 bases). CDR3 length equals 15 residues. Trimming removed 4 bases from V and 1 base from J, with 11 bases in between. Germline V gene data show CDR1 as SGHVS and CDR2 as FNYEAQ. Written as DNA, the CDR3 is TGTGCCAGCAGCTCAACCGGAGGTTCCTACAATGAGCAGTTCTTC. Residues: CASSSTGGSYNEQFF. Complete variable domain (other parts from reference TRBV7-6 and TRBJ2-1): GAGVSQSPRYKVTKRGQDVALRCDPISGHVSLYWYRQALGQGPEFLTYFNYEAQQDKSGLPNDRFSAERPEGSISTLTIQRTEQRDSAMYRCASSSTGGSYNEQFFGPGTRLTVL.

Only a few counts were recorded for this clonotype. The CDR3, as DNA: TGTGCCAGTAGTATAGATTTCGGGACTAGCGGAGGAGAGACCCAGTACTTC. This sequence encodes CASSIDFGTSGGETQYF. The rearrangement uses TRBV19 and TRBJ2-5; 11 positions match TRBD2. Per germline, CDR1 LNHDA and CDR2 SQIVND (reference sequence). This CDR3 has 17 residues. V lost 0 bases and J lost 4; bases outside the gene matches: 7.

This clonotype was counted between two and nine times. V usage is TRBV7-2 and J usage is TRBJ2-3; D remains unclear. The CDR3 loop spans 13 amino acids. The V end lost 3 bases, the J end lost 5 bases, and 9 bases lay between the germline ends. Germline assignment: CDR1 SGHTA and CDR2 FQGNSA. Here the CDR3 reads CASSFSQKDTQYF. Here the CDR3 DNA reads TGTGCCAGCAGCTTTTCTCAGAAAGATACGCAGTATTTT. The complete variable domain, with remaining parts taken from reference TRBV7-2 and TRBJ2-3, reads GAGVSQSPSNKVTEKGKDVELRCDPISGHTALYWYRQSLGQGLEFLIYFQGNSAPDKSGLPSDRFSAERTGGSVSTLTIQRTQQEDSAVYLCASSFSQKDTQYFGPGTRLTVL.

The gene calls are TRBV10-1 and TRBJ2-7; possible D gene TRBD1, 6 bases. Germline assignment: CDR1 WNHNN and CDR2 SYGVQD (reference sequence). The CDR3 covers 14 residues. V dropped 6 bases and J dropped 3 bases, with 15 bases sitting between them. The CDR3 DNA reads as TGCGCCAGCAGCTCTACCCTGGACAGCTACGAGCAGTACTTC. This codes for CASSSTLDSYEQYF.

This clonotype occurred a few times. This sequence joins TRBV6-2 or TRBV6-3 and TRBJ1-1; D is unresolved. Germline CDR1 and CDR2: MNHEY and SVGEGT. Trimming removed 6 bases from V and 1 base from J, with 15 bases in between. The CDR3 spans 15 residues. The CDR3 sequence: CASRSAGITNTEAFF. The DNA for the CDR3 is TGTGCCAGCAGGTCAGCCGGAATTACGAACACTGAAGCTTTCTTT.